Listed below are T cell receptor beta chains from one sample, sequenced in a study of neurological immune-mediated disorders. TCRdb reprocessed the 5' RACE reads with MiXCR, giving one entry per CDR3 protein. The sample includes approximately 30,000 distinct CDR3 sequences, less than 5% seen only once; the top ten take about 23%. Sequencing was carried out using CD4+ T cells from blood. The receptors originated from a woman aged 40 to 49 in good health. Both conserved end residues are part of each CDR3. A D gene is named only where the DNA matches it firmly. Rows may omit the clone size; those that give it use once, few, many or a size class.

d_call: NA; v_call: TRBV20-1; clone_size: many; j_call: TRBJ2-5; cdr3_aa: CSARDRSRETQYF; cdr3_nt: TGCAGTGCTAGAGACAGGAGTAGAGAGACCCAGTACTTC
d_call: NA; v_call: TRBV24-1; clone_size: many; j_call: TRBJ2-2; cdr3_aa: CATSDKGRVPGELFF; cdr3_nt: TGTGCCACCAGTGATAAAGGCAGGGTTCCCGGGGAGCTGTTTTTT
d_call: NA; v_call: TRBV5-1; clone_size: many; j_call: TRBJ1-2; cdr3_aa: CASSLGSNYGYTF; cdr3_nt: TGCGCCAGCAGCTTAGGTAGTAACTATGGCTACACCTTC
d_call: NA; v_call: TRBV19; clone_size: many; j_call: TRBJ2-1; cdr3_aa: CASSIVRGMQFF; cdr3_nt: TGTGCCAGTAGTATAGTCCGGGGGATGCAGTTCTTC
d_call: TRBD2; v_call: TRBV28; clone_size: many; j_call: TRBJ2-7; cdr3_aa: CASSLTEEREDTYEQYF; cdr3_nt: TGTGCCAGCAGTTTAACAGAGGAGCGGGAGGATACCTACGAGCAGTACTTC
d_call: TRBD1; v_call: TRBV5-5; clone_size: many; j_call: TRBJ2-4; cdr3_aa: CASSQRQGQNIQYF; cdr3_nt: TGTGCCAGCAGCCAAAGACAGGGACAAAACATTCAGTACTTC
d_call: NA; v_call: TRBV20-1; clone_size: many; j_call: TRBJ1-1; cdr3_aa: CSARTTDIEAFF; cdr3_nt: TGCAGTGCTAGAACGACGGATATTGAAGCTTTCTTT
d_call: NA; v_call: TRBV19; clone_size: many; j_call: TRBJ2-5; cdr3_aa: CASSIAASSQETQYF; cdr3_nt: TGTGCCAGTAGTATAGCGGCCAGTTCCCAAGAGACCCAGTACTTC
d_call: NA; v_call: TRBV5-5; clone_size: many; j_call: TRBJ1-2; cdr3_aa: CASSLGRGYGYTF; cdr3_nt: TGTGCCAGCAGCTTGGGGCGGGGCTATGGCTACACCTTC
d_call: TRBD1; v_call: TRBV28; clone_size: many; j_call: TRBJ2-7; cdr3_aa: CATGTATYEQYF; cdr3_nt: TGTGCAACCGGGACAGCGACCTACGAGCAGTACTTC
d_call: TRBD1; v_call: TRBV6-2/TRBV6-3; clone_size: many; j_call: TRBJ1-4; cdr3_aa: CASSAYPTGLFF; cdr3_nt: TGTGCCAGCAGTGCTTACCCGACAGGGCTGTTTTTT
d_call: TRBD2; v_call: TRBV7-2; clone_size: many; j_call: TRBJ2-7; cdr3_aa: CASSNYDASGDYEQYF; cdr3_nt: TGTGCCAGCAGCAACTATGACGCTAGCGGGGACTACGAGCAGTACTTC
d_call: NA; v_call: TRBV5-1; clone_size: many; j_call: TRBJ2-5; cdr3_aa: CASSLDVQETQYF; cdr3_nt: TGCGCCAGCAGCTTGGACGTTCAAGAGACCCAGTACTTC
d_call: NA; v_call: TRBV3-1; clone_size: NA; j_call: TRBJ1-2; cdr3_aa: CASSPSGVGYTF; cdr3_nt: TGTGCCAGCAGCCCTTCAGGGGTGGGCTACACCTTC
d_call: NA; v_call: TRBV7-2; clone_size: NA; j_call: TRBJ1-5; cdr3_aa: CASSRDSNQPQHF; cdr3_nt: TGTGCCAGCAGCAGGGATAGCAATCAGCCCCAGCATTTT
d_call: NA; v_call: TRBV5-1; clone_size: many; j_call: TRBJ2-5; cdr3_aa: CASSLAGPQETQYF; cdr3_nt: TGCGCCAGCAGCTTGGCCGGTCCGCAAGAGACCCAGTACTTC
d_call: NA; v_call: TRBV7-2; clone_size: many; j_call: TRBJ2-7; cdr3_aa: CASSLGDSYEQYF; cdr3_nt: TGTGCCAGCAGCTTAGGGGATTCCTACGAGCAGTACTTC
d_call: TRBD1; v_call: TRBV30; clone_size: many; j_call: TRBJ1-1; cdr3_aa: CAWSGGQGRLRSTEAFF; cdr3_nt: TGTGCCTGGAGTGGTGGACAGGGGCGGCTTAGGAGCACTGAAGCTTTCTTT
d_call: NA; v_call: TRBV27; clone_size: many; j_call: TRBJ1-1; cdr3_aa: CASSSRGVKWTEAFF; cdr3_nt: TGTGCCAGCAGTTCGAGGGGGGTAAAGTGGACTGAAGCTTTCTTT
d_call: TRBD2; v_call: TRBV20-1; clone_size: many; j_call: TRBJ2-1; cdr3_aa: CSGGREPYEQFF; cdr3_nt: TGCAGTGGAGGGAGGGAGCCCTATGAGCAGTTCTTC
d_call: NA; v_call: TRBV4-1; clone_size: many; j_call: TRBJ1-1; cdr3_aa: CASSQVTPHGTEAFF; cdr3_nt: TGCGCCAGCAGCCAAGTCACCCCTCACGGCACTGAAGCTTTCTTT
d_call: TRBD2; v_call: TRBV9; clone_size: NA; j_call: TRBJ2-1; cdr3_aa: CASTGLAGDPYNEQFF; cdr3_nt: TGTGCCAGCACTGGACTAGCGGGAGATCCTTACAATGAGCAGTTCTTC
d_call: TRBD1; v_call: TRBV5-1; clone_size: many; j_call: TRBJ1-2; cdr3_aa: CASSPGTGGAGYGYTF; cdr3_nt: TGCGCCAGCAGCCCGGGGACAGGGGGCGCAGGCTATGGCTACACCTTC
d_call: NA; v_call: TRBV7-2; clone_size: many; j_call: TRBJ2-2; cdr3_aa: CASSLGGKDSAGELFF; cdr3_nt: TGTGCCAGCAGCTTAGGAGGGAAAGATTCGGCCGGGGAGCTGTTTTTT
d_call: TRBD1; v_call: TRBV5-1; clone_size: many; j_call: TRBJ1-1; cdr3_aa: CASSLQTGVNTEAFF; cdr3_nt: TGCGCCAGCAGCCTCCAGACAGGGGTGAACACTGAAGCTTTCTTT
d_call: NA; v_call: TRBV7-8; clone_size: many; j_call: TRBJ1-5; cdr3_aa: CASSLRARTDSQPQHF; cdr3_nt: TGTGCCAGCAGCTTACGGGCCCGAACAGATTCTCAGCCCCAGCATTTT
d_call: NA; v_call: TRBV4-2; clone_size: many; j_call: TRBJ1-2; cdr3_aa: CASSQAGGALGYTF; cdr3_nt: TGTGCCAGCAGCCAAGCTGGGGGGGCGCTTGGCTACACCTTC
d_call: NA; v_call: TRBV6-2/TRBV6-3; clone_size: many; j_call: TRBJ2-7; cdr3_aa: CASSLTEVEQYF; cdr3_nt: TGTGCCAGCAGTTTGACCGAAGTAGAGCAGTACTTC
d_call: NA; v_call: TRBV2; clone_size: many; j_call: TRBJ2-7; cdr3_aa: CASSERQVAEQYF; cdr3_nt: TGTGCCAGCAGTGAAAGACAGGTAGCCGAGCAGTACTTC
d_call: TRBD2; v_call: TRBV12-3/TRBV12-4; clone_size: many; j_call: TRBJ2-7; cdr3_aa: CASSERGEQYF; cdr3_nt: TGTGCCAGCAGTGAGCGGGGCGAGCAGTACTTC
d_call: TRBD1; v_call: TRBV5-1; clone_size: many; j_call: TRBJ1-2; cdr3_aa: CASSLIGQGALGYTF; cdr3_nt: TGCGCCAGCAGCTTAATAGGACAGGGGGCGCTTGGCTACACCTTC
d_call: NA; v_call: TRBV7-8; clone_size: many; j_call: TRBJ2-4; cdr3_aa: CASSLMGGYKNIQYF; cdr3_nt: TGTGCCAGCAGCTTGATGGGCGGTTACAAAAACATTCAGTACTTC
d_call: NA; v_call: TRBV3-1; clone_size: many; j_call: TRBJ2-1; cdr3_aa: CASTVGLINAHEQFF; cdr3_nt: TGTGCCAGCACCGTAGGGCTTATTAACGCCCATGAGCAGTTCTTC
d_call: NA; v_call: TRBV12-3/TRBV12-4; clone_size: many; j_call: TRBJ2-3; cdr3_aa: CASSPQGWDYTSTDTQYF; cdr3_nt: TGTGCCAGCAGCCCCCAGGGGTGGGACTACACTAGCACAGATACGCAGTATTTT
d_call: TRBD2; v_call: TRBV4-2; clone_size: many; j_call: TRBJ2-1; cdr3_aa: CASSQDGGTSGFNEQFF; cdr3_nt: TGTGCCAGCAGCCAAGATGGGGGGACTAGCGGGTTTAATGAGCAGTTCTTC